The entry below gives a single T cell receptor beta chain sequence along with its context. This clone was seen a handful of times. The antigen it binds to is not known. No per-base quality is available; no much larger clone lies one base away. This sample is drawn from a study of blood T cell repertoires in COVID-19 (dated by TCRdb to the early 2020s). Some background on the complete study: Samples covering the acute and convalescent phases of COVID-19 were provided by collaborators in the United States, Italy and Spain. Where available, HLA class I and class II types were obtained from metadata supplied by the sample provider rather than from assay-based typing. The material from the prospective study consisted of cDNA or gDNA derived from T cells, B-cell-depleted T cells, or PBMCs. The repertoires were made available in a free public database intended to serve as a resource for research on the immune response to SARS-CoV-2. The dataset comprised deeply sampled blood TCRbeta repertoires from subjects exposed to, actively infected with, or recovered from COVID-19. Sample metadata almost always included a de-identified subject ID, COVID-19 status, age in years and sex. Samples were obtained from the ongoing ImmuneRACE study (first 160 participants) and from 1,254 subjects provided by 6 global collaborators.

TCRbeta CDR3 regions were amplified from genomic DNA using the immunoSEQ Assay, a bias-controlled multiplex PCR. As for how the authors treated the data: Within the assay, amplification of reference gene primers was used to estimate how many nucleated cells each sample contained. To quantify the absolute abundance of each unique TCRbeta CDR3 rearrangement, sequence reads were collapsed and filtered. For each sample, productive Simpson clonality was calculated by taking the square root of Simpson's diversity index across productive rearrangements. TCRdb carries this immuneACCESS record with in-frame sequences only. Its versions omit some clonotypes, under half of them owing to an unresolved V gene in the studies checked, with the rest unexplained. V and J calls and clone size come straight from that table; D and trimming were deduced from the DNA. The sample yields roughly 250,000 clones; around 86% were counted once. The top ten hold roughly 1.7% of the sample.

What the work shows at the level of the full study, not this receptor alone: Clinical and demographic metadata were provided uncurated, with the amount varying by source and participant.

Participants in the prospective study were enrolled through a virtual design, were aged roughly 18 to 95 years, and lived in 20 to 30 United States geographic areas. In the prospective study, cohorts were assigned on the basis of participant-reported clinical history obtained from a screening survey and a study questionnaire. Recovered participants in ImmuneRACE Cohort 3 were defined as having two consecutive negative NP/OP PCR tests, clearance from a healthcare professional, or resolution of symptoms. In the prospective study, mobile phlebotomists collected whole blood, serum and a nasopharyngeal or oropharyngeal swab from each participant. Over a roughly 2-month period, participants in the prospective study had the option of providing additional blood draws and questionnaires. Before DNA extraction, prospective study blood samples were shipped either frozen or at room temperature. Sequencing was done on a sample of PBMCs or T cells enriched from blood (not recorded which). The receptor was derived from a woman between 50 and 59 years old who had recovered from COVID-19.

The nucleotide sequence is TGTGCCAGCAGCTTTTTTCTCACCGGGGAGCTGTTTTTT. Translated, it gives CASSFFLTGELFF. The chain is encoded by TRBV7-3 joined to TRBJ2-2, with the D gene uncertain. Looking up the germline V gene yields CDR1 SGHTA and CDR2 FQGTGA. Trimming at the junction amounts to 3 bases on V and 4 bases on J, and the germline ends lie 6 bases apart. Inclusive of the bounding cysteine and phenylalanine, the CDR3 is 13 residues long. Just the 39-base CDR3 DNA is kept, in frame starting at base 1. The variable domain in full, with residues beyond the CDR3 obtained from the reference TRBV7-3 and TRBJ2-2 genes, is GAGVSQTPSNKVTEKGKYVELRCDPISGHTALYWYRQSLGQGPEFLIYFQGTGAADDSGLPNDRFFAVRPEGSVSTLKIQRTERGDSAVYLCASSFFLTGELFFGEGSRLTVL.